This TCR beta chain was recovered during a study of cytomegalovirus exposure and HLA in healthy donors. Study overall: Earlier work reported some 110 million unique TCR beta sequences from about 180 million T cells. Study-wide points: Most sequenced TCRs were rare (though some public TCRs occurred in many donors). Listed as cytomegalovirus-associated were 150 or so TCR beta chains. Later, TCR association rates were found to vary by HLA locus, highest for DRB1 and lowest for HLA-C.

Both 60 Vbeta primers and 13 Jbeta primers went into the PCR. Using immunoSEQ multiplex PCR, the repertoire was profiled, and TCRdb retains in-frame clones only, with some absent. The listing contains over 55,000 clones. Comments on this clone: The target antigen is unknown.

This receptor was identified in a boy between 10 and 17 years old in good health and CMV-seronegative. Sequenced sample: PBMCs.

As DNA, the CDR3 is TGTGCCAGCAGTGGCAGCTCCTACAATGAGCAGTTCTTC. Its translation is CASSGSSYNEQFF. V and J are TRBV6-1 and TRBJ2-1; D not resolved. The CDR3 is 13 amino acids. The V and J ends lost 4 bases and 0 bases respectively, with 4 bases between them. Germline V gene data show CDR1 as MNHNS and CDR2 as SASEGT.